These T cell receptor beta chains were read from a single sample in a study of T cell responses to AZD1222 COVID-19 vaccine. Some clones are missing from TCRdb's copy, which holds only in-frame ones; the method was immunoSEQ multiplex PCR. The sample holds around 150,000 clones, 91% seen once. This specimen consisted of peripheral blood, obtained 28 days after the second AZD1222 dose. The source of these receptors is an adult who received the AZD1222 COVID-19 vaccine. CDR3s include the opening cysteine and the closing phenylalanine or tryptophan. The D gene is left open where the match is weak. Some rows mark clone size as missing; the rest say once, few, many or name a class of expanded clone.

v_call: TRBV6-6
d_call: .
j_call: TRBJ1-1
clone_size: .
cdr3_nt: TGTGCCAGCACCGATCCAAGGACAAACACTGAAGCTTTCTTT
cdr3_aa: CASTDPRTNTEAFF

v_call: TRBV5-4
d_call: .
j_call: TRBJ1-1
clone_size: few
cdr3_nt: TGTGCCAGCAGCTCCAACCCCGTGGCGCATTCTGAAGCTTTCTTT
cdr3_aa: CASSSNPVAHSEAFF

v_call: TRBV27
d_call: .
j_call: TRBJ2-7
clone_size: once
cdr3_nt: TGTGCCAGCAGTCCAGGACACTACGAGCAGTACTTC
cdr3_aa: CASSPGHYEQYF

v_call: TRBV7-9
d_call: .
j_call: TRBJ2-2
clone_size: .
cdr3_nt: TGTGCCAGCAGCTTAATGCAAACCGGGGAGCTGTTTTTT
cdr3_aa: CASSLMQTGELFF

v_call: TRBV6-1
d_call: TRBD2
j_call: TRBJ2-7
clone_size: .
cdr3_nt: TGTGCCAGCAGTGAAGGACTAGCGAGCTCCTACGAGCAGTACTTC
cdr3_aa: CASSEGLASSYEQYF

v_call: TRBV19
d_call: TRBD1
j_call: TRBJ1-1
clone_size: .
cdr3_nt: TGTGCCAGTAGTCTCGGGACAGGGGGCTGGAGCACTGAAGCTTTCTTT
cdr3_aa: CASSLGTGGWSTEAFF

v_call: TRBV18
d_call: .
j_call: TRBJ1-1
clone_size: .
cdr3_nt: TGTGCCAGCTCACCACCGGCGGGGAGAGCCACTGAAGCTTTCTTT
cdr3_aa: CASSPPAGRATEAFF

v_call: TRBV9
d_call: .
j_call: TRBJ2-1
clone_size: .
cdr3_nt: TGTGCCAGCAACCCTCTGAACTTGGGGAATGAGCAGTTCTTC
cdr3_aa: CASNPLNLGNEQFF

v_call: TRBV5-1
d_call: .
j_call: TRBJ1-3
clone_size: .
cdr3_nt: TGCGCCAGCAGCTTATTGTCGGACAGCCGATCTGGAAACACCATATATTTT
cdr3_aa: CASSLLSDSRSGNTIYF

v_call: TRBV7-3
d_call: TRBD2
j_call: TRBJ2-1
clone_size: .
cdr3_nt: TGTGCCAGCAGCCACGGGACTAGCGGGCTCTACAATGAGCAGTTCTTC
cdr3_aa: CASSHGTSGLYNEQFF

v_call: TRBV28
d_call: .
j_call: TRBJ2-1
clone_size: .
cdr3_nt: TGTGCCAGCAGCCCCGGACAGTACAATGAGCAGTTCTTC
cdr3_aa: CASSPGQYNEQFF

v_call: TRBV5-1
d_call: .
j_call: TRBJ2-3
clone_size: .
cdr3_nt: TGCGCCAGCAGCTTGGGAGGGGCAGATACGCAGTATTTT
cdr3_aa: CASSLGGADTQYF

v_call: TRBV5-4
d_call: TRBD1
j_call: TRBJ2-7
clone_size: .
cdr3_nt: TGTGCCAGCAGCTTGGCCGGGACAGGGACCTACGAGCAGTACTTC
cdr3_aa: CASSLAGTGTYEQYF

v_call: TRBV28
d_call: TRBD1
j_call: TRBJ1-2
clone_size: .
cdr3_nt: TGTGCCAGCCGGGGGGACAGGACTAACTATGGCTACACCTTC
cdr3_aa: CASRGDRTNYGYTF

v_call: TRBV11-2
d_call: .
j_call: TRBJ2-3
clone_size: .
cdr3_nt: TGTGCCAGCAGCTCGAGCGTAGATGGCAGCACAGATACGCAGTATTTT
cdr3_aa: CASSSSVDGSTDTQYF

v_call: TRBV7-2
d_call: .
j_call: TRBJ2-5
clone_size: .
cdr3_nt: TGTGCCAGCAGCACGAACCGGGGGCCGAGCCAAGAGACCCAGTACTTC
cdr3_aa: CASSTNRGPSQETQYF

v_call: TRBV12-3/TRBV12-4
d_call: .
j_call: TRBJ2-1
clone_size: .
cdr3_nt: TGTGCCAGCAGTTCCACAGGGCGCAATGAGCAGTTCTTC
cdr3_aa: CASSSTGRNEQFF

v_call: TRBV5-4
d_call: .
j_call: TRBJ1-1
clone_size: .
cdr3_nt: TGTGCCAGCAGCCCGGGACACGCGAACACTGAAGCTTTCTTT
cdr3_aa: CASSPGHANTEAFF

v_call: TRBV28
d_call: .
j_call: TRBJ1-3
clone_size: .
cdr3_nt: TGTGCCAGCAGTCGCCTTGTCGGTTCTGGCGGAAACACCATATATTTT
cdr3_aa: CASSRLVGSGGNTIYF

v_call: TRBV5-1
d_call: .
j_call: TRBJ1-5
clone_size: .
cdr3_nt: TGCGCCAGCAGCTTGAACAGCATAGATCAGCCCCAGCATTTT
cdr3_aa: CASSLNSIDQPQHF

v_call: TRBV29-1
d_call: .
j_call: TRBJ2-2
clone_size: .
cdr3_nt: TGCAGCGTTGGCCTTGGGGGGGAGCTGTTTTTT
cdr3_aa: CSVGLGGELFF

v_call: TRBV28
d_call: .
j_call: TRBJ1-2
clone_size: .
cdr3_nt: TGTGCCAGCAGTTTGACGACGCCCAATGGCTACACCTTC
cdr3_aa: CASSLTTPNGYTF

v_call: TRBV28
d_call: .
j_call: TRBJ1-5
clone_size: .
cdr3_nt: TGTGCCAGCAGTTTGCTGGGTCATACCCTTGAACTTTATAGCAATCAGCCCCAGCATTTT
cdr3_aa: CASSLLGHTLELYSNQPQHF

v_call: TRBV27
d_call: TRBD1
j_call: TRBJ1-5
clone_size: .
cdr3_nt: TGTGCCAGCAGTTTACCGACAGGGAAAAGCCCGAATCAGCCCCAGCATTTT
cdr3_aa: CASSLPTGKSPNQPQHF

v_call: TRBV11-3
d_call: TRBD1
j_call: TRBJ2-5
clone_size: .
cdr3_nt: TGTGCCAGCAGCTTAGGGAGGTCGGACAGGGTCCCGGAGACCCAGTACTTC
cdr3_aa: CASSLGRSDRVPETQYF

v_call: TRBV10-3
d_call: TRBD1
j_call: TRBJ1-1
clone_size: .
cdr3_nt: TGTGCCATCAGTCCACAAGAAATAAAAACAACCGGGACAGGGAGGGAGAACACTGAAGCTTTCTTT
cdr3_aa: CAISPQEIKTTGTGRENTEAFF

v_call: TRBV6-5
d_call: .
j_call: TRBJ2-2
clone_size: .
cdr3_nt: TGTGCCAGCAGGACCCACTTTGGAGACACCGGGGAGCTGTTTTTT
cdr3_aa: CASRTHFGDTGELFF

v_call: TRBV28
d_call: .
j_call: TRBJ2-1
clone_size: .
cdr3_nt: TGTGCCAGCAGTTTGAGCAGGACCAATGAGCAGTTCTTC
cdr3_aa: CASSLSRTNEQFF

v_call: TRBV4-1
d_call: .
j_call: TRBJ2-3
clone_size: .
cdr3_nt: TGCGCCAGCAGCCAAGTAGGGTTTATAGGGGTAAATACGCAGTATTTT
cdr3_aa: CASSQVGFIGVNTQYF

v_call: TRBV19
d_call: TRBD1
j_call: TRBJ1-5
clone_size: once
cdr3_nt: TGTGCCAGTAGTGGTCTACTGGGACAGGGGAGCGATCAGCCCCAGCATTTT
cdr3_aa: CASSGLLGQGSDQPQHF

v_call: TRBV5-4
d_call: .
j_call: TRBJ2-7
clone_size: .
cdr3_nt: TGTGCCAGCAGCTTGGCGGTTAGGGTCGGATCCTACGAGCAGTACTTC
cdr3_aa: CASSLAVRVGSYEQYF

v_call: TRBV19
d_call: .
j_call: TRBJ1-1
clone_size: .
cdr3_nt: TGTGCCACAGGACGGACGAACACTGAAGCTTTCTTT
cdr3_aa: CATGRTNTEAFF

v_call: TRBV19
d_call: .
j_call: TRBJ2-1
clone_size: .
cdr3_nt: TGTGCCAGTAGCGACTCAGGGCTCAATGAGCAGTTCTTC
cdr3_aa: CASSDSGLNEQFF

v_call: TRBV20-1
d_call: .
j_call: TRBJ2-3
clone_size: .
cdr3_nt: TGCAGTGCTAGTCGACCCGCGTCGACAGATACGCAGTATTTT
cdr3_aa: CSASRPASTDTQYF

v_call: TRBV5-5
d_call: .
j_call: TRBJ2-1
clone_size: .
cdr3_nt: TGTGCCAGCAGCTTGCGCTGGGAGGTAATCAATGAGCAGTTCTTC
cdr3_aa: CASSLRWEVINEQFF

v_call: TRBV5-1
d_call: .
j_call: TRBJ1-1
clone_size: .
cdr3_nt: TGCGCCAGCAGCTTAAATACGGGGGGCACTGAAGCTTTCTTT
cdr3_aa: CASSLNTGGTEAFF

v_call: TRBV5-1
d_call: .
j_call: TRBJ2-7
clone_size: .
cdr3_nt: TGCGCCAGCAGCTTTACAAGGGGATCCTACGAGCAGTACTTC
cdr3_aa: CASSFTRGSYEQYF

v_call: TRBV6-1
d_call: TRBD1
j_call: TRBJ1-5
clone_size: .
cdr3_nt: TGTGCCAGCAGACCAGGGGGCGGAGGTCAGCCCCAGCATTTT
cdr3_aa: CASRPGGGGQPQHF

v_call: TRBV7-2
d_call: TRBD1
j_call: TRBJ1-4
clone_size: .
cdr3_nt: TGTGCCAGCAGCCCCCAACCGGGACAGGGGAAAAAACTGTTTTTT
cdr3_aa: CASSPQPGQGKKLFF

v_call: TRBV7-2
d_call: .
j_call: TRBJ1-2
clone_size: .
cdr3_nt: TGTGCCAGCAGCCCCCGAGGGGGACTCCGGGACACCTTC
cdr3_aa: CASSPRGGLRDTF

v_call: TRBV6-5
d_call: .
j_call: TRBJ2-3
clone_size: .
cdr3_nt: TGTGCCAGCCGCCATCAAGCCACAGATACGCAGTATTTT
cdr3_aa: CASRHQATDTQYF

v_call: TRBV3-1/TRBV3-2
d_call: .
j_call: TRBJ2-3
clone_size: .
cdr3_nt: TGTGCCAGCAGCCAAAAACTAGGGGCCGGTACGCAGTATTTT
cdr3_aa: CASSQKLGAGTQYF

v_call: TRBV27
d_call: TRBD1
j_call: TRBJ2-1
clone_size: .
cdr3_nt: TGTGCCAGCAGTTTCCGCTATACAAACAGGGGTGACAATGAGCAGTTCTTC
cdr3_aa: CASSFRYTNRGDNEQFF

v_call: TRBV15
d_call: .
j_call: TRBJ2-3
clone_size: .
cdr3_nt: TGTGCCACCAGCAGAGCTACAGGGAGGACAGATACGCAGTATTTT
cdr3_aa: CATSRATGRTDTQYF

v_call: TRBV24-1
d_call: .
j_call: TRBJ2-7
clone_size: once
cdr3_nt: TGTGCCACCAGTGATTCGTCCCCTCAAGGGTCGCAGTACTTC
cdr3_aa: CATSDSSPQGSQYF

v_call: TRBV19
d_call: .
j_call: TRBJ1-5
clone_size: .
cdr3_nt: TGTGCCAGTAGTAGAAGCCCTACGGGGCGACTGCAGCCCCAGCATTTT
cdr3_aa: CASSRSPTGRLQPQHF

v_call: TRBV19
d_call: .
j_call: TRBJ2-1
clone_size: few
cdr3_nt: TGTGCCAGTAGCGATCTTAGGGCAGGGTACTACAATGAGCAGTTCTTC
cdr3_aa: CASSDLRAGYYNEQFF

v_call: TRBV19
d_call: .
j_call: TRBJ2-7
clone_size: .
cdr3_nt: TGTGCCAGTAGTATAATGCTGGGAAGCTCCTACGAGCAGTACTTC
cdr3_aa: CASSIMLGSSYEQYF

v_call: TRBV5-4
d_call: .
j_call: TRBJ2-7
clone_size: .
cdr3_nt: TGTGCCAGCAGCGGCAGGGAAGGAAAGTCCTACGAGCAGTACTTC
cdr3_aa: CASSGREGKSYEQYF

v_call: TRBV7-2
d_call: .
j_call: TRBJ1-2
clone_size: .
cdr3_nt: TGTGCCAGCAGCCCACAGGGAGACTATGGCTACACCTTC
cdr3_aa: CASSPQGDYGYTF

v_call: TRBV7-2
d_call: TRBD2
j_call: TRBJ2-7
clone_size: .
cdr3_nt: TGTGCCAGCAGCTTAGCTACTAGCGGGGGCTACGAGCAGTACTTC
cdr3_aa: CASSLATSGGYEQYF

v_call: TRBV7-8
d_call: TRBD2
j_call: TRBJ2-7
clone_size: many
cdr3_nt: TGTGCCAGCAGCTTAGCGGGAGGGACCTACGAGCAGTACTTC
cdr3_aa: CASSLAGGTYEQYF

v_call: TRBV2
d_call: TRBD2
j_call: TRBJ2-5
clone_size: .
cdr3_nt: TGTGCCAGCAGCATCGCGGGAGGGCCGGAGACCCAGTACTTC
cdr3_aa: CASSIAGGPETQYF

v_call: TRBV7-2
d_call: .
j_call: TRBJ2-3
clone_size: .
cdr3_nt: TGTGCCAGCAGTCGCGTGCCATACACAGATACGCAGTATTTT
cdr3_aa: CASSRVPYTDTQYF

v_call: TRBV6-2/TRBV6-3
d_call: .
j_call: TRBJ1-6
clone_size: .
cdr3_nt: TGTGCCAGCAGCCTACGGACGGTTTATAATTCACCCCTCCACTTT
cdr3_aa: CASSLRTVYNSPLHF

v_call: TRBV10-3
d_call: .
j_call: TRBJ1-2
clone_size: .
cdr3_nt: TGTGCCATCAGTGAGTCTGATGATGGGTTTAACTATGGCTACACCTTC
cdr3_aa: CAISESDDGFNYGYTF

v_call: TRBV19
d_call: .
j_call: TRBJ2-3
clone_size: .
cdr3_nt: TGTGCCAGTAGTATAGCAGGATCAAATACGCAGTATTTT
cdr3_aa: CASSIAGSNTQYF

v_call: TRBV5-4
d_call: TRBD2
j_call: TRBJ2-7
clone_size: .
cdr3_nt: TGTGCCAGCAGCGCCGCCACTAGCGGGGATCCCTACGAGCAGTACTTC
cdr3_aa: CASSAATSGDPYEQYF